These 15 T cell receptor beta chains originate from one sample sequenced in a study of cytomegalovirus exposure and HLA in healthy donors. The PCR had 60 Vbeta and 13 Jbeta primers. Some clones are missing from TCRdb's copy, which holds only in-frame ones; the method was immunoSEQ multiplex PCR. The table has 250,000 to 300,000 clones, over 90% seen once; the top ten hold 1.5% to 2%. Sequences were obtained from PBMCs. The receptors derive from a girl aged 2 to 9 in good health and CMV-seronegative.

The rearrangement uses TRBV19 and TRBJ1-4; TRBD1 aligns across 8 bases. Per the germline V gene, CDR1 is LNHDA and CDR2 is SQIVND (reference sequence). V was clipped by 2 bases and J by 3 bases; unmatched bases: 2. The CDR3 extends over 15 amino acids. The CDR3 DNA reads as TGTGCCAGTAGTATACAGGGGGCGTCTAATGAAAAACTGTTTTTT. Amino acid sequence: CASSIQGASNEKLFF.

The J gene is TRBJ1-2, the V gene TRBV29-1; D not resolved. This CDR3 is built from 11 residues. Trimming removed 7 bases at V and 6 bases at J, with 12 bases between. Germline CDR1 and CDR2: SQVTM and ANQGSEA. The CDR3 sequence: CSGESGNGYTF. In DNA, the CDR3 is TGCAGCGGAGAGAGCGGGAATGGCTACACCTTC.

This chain links TRBV5-6 with TRBJ2-6, with a weak D call TRBD1 (6 bases). The CDR3 totals 16 residues. The germline CDR1 and CDR2 sequences are SGHDT and YYEEEE. V lost 4 bases and J lost 4, with 15 bases in between. CDR3 sequence: CASSDERGSGANVLTF. CDR3 DNA sequence: TGTGCCAGCAGCGATGAGAGGGGGAGCGGGGCCAACGTCCTGACTTTC.

V is TRBV15 and J is TRBJ1-2; D is ambiguous. The CDR3 sequence is 13 residues long. Looked up from germline, CDR1 is LNHNV and CDR2 is YYDKDF (reference sequence). Trimming stripped 2 bases from V and 4 bases from J, with 8 bases between. The CDR3 region is CATSRPGLYGYTF. The CDR3 region has the DNA TGTGCCACCAGCAGACCTGGACTCTATGGCTACACCTTC.

V is TRBV28 and J is TRBJ1-6; 7 bases map to TRBD1. The CDR3 covers 16 residues. Germline assignment: CDR1 MDHEN and CDR2 SYDVKM. J was trimmed by 7 bases and V by 7 bases; bases with no gene match: 13. In DNA form, the CDR3 reads TGTGCCAGCAAGAGACAGGGAAGGGACCGGAATTCACCCCTCCACTTT. Translation: CASKRQGRDRNSPLHF. The whole variable domain, filled in from reference TRBV28 and TRBJ1-6, reads DVKVTQSSRYLVKRTGEKVFLECVQDMDHENMFWYRQDPGLGLRLIYFSYDVKMKEKGDIPEGYSVSREKKERFSLILESASTNQTSMYLCASKRQGRDRNSPLHFGNGTRLTVT.

Of note for this clone: The same CDR3 can be traced to other DNA sequences in this sample. The chain couples TRBV6-6 to TRBJ2-2, with 11 bases matching TRBD1. The CDR3 is 16 amino acids. Germline CDR1 is MNHNY and CDR2 is SVGAGI (reference sequence). Trimming at V came to 5 bases and at J to 0 bases, leaving 2 bases not matched to a gene. CDR3 DNA: TGTGCCAGCAGTCCGGGACAGGGGGCGAACACCGGGGAGCTGTTTTTT. Translating gives CASSPGQGANTGELFF.

The V and J genes are TRBV10-3 and TRBJ2-5, with 10 bases matching TRBD2. Germline V lookup: CDR1 ENHRY, CDR2 SYGVKD. V shed 6 bases, J shed 1 base, and the junction held 11 bases outside the gene matches. The CDR3 covers 17 residues. The CDR3 loop is CAIRRLAGVEAQETQYF. The CDR3, as DNA: TGTGCCATCAGACGACTAGCGGGTGTAGAAGCCCAAGAGACCCAGTACTTC.

The J gene is TRBJ2-5, the V gene TRBV10-1; 9 bases fit TRBD1. The J call may be faulty, since TRBJ2-7 better matches the DNA end. This CDR3 has 14 amino acids. Germline V gene data show CDR1 as WNHNN and CDR2 as SYGVQD (reference sequence). CDR3 DNA: TGCGCCAGCAGCGCCAGACAGGGGGCCTACGAGCAGTACTTC. Translated, it gives CASSARQGAYEQYF.

This chain joins TRBV5-1 and TRBJ2-2; TRBD2 agrees at 7 bases. Germline V CDR1 and CDR2: SGHRS, YFSETQ. V dropped 3 bases and J dropped 0; count of bases not matched to a gene: 8. This CDR3 is 17 amino acids long. For the CDR3, the DNA is TGCGCCAGCAGCTCCCCTAAAGCGGGGCCGAACACCGGGGAGCTGTTTTTT. Translated: CASSSPKAGPNTGELFF.

The genes are TRBV6-6 and TRBJ1-1, with 8 bases matching TRBD1. J was trimmed by 6 bases and V by 6 bases; bases with no gene match: 9. This CDR3 is built from 14 residues. Germline CDR1 is MNHNY and CDR2 is SVGAGI (reference sequence). This CDR3 reads CASRTQTGAAEAFF. The CDR3 region has the DNA TGTGCCAGCAGGACACAGACAGGGGCGGCTGAAGCTTTCTTT.

This clone appeared once. The chain joins TRBV5-4 to TRBJ2-1; D remains unclear. Germline CDR1 SGHNT, CDR2 YYREEE (reference sequence). The CDR3 has 12 residues. Trimming cost V 4 bases and J 4 bases, with 6 bases left between them. DNA of the CDR3: TGTGCCAGCAGCCCTGAGTACAATGAGCAGTTCTTC. It is translated as CASSPEYNEQFF.

This chain links TRBV5-1 with TRBJ1-1; no clear D gene. V lost 0 bases and J lost 7, with 10 bases in between. The CDR3 runs to 13 residues. CDR1 and CDR2 (germline): SGHRS, YFSETQ. In nucleotides, the CDR3 is TGCGCCAGCAGCTTGGGCCTAGCCGGTGAAGCTTTCTTT. Its translation is CASSLGLAGEAFF.

The chain links TRBV27 to TRBJ2-5; possible D gene TRBD1, 6 bases. CDR1 is MNHEY, CDR2 SMNVEV, per germline (reference sequence). The CDR3 runs to 15 residues. Deletions cut 4 bases from V and 3 bases from J, with 15 bases between. The CDR3 DNA follows: TGTGCCAGCAGTTCCCAGGGGATCCGGGAAGAGACCCAGTACTTC. Protein: CASSSQGIREETQYF.

This clone was recorded once. CDR3 in DNA: TGCGCCAGCAGCCAACCCCTGGTGGGGGGACGAGGTCGTTATGGCTACACCTTC. Its translation: CASSQPLVGGRGRYGYTF. The chain uses TRBV5-1 and TRBJ1-2; D may be TRBD1 (5 bases). The length of the CDR3 is 18 residues. Germline V gives CDR1 SGHRS, CDR2 YFSETQ. V dropped 4 bases and J dropped 5 bases, with 27 bases sitting between them.

The chain joins TRBV6-5 to TRBJ1-3; 8 bases match TRBD1. The germline V gene has CDR1 MNHEY and CDR2 SVGAGI. The CDR3 is 15 amino acids. Trimming cost V 4 bases and J 3 bases; bases outside gene matches: 5. CDR3 in amino acids: CASSLGQGFGNTIYF. The CDR3 DNA is TGTGCCAGCAGTTTAGGACAGGGATTTGGAAACACCATATATTTT.